This T cell receptor beta chain derives from a study of blood T cell repertoires in COVID-19. Researchers sorted participants into cohorts using their self-reported clinical history. This CDR3 region has 16 residues. CDR1 is SEHNR and CDR2 is FQNEAQ in the germline V gene (reference sequence). Trimming removed 4 bases from V and 6 bases from J; junction bases left unmatched: 11. Per the original data handling: Amplified reference gene primers provided the basis for estimating nucleated cell counts. Using immunoSEQ multiplex PCR, the repertoire was profiled, and TCRdb retains in-frame clones only, with some absent. The V and J calls and clone size come from that table; D and trimming were worked out from the DNA. The sample lists roughly 400,000 clones, roughly 86% occurring once.

The rearrangement joins TRBV7-9 to TRBJ2-1; TRBD1 matches at 8 bases. This receptor was obtained from a woman between 40 and 55 years old with acute COVID-19. The specimen was PBMCs or T cells enriched from blood (not recorded which). CDR3 region: CASSSGTGTGGNEQFF. Here the CDR3 DNA reads TGTGCCAGCAGCTCCGGGACCGGAACAGGGGGCAATGAGCAGTTCTTC.